The text below deals with one TCR beta chain. With 3 bases removed from V and 7 bases from J, the gap between germline ends came to 26 bases. The CDR3 has 18 amino acids. Germline values: CDR1 SGDLS, CDR2 YYNGEE. This sample was taken from a study of blood T cell repertoires in COVID-19. At the level of the study: Researchers got acute and convalescent COVID-19 samples from the United States, Italy and Spain. From T cells, B-cell-depleted T cells, or PBMCs came the material, which was cDNA or gDNA.

Generated by immunoSEQ multiplex PCR, the TCRdb table keeps only in-frame clones and is missing some. The data show over 90,000 clones, with approximately 87% seen just once and 17% held by the top ten. The sequencing input was peripheral blood. J is TRBJ2-1 and V is TRBV9, with a tentative D call TRBD2 (7 bases). This clonotype originated in a human donor in a cohort sampled during active COVID-19. This chain's CDR3 is CASSAVQSGGAGYNEQFF. For the CDR3, the DNA is TGTGCCAGCAGCGCAGTTCAGAGTGGGGGGGCCGGTTATAATGAGCAGTTCTTC. Using reference TRBV9 and TRBJ2-1 for the parts outside the CDR3, the full variable domain is DSGVTQTPKHLITATGQRVTLRCSPRSGDLSVYWYQQSLDQGLQFLIQYYNGEERAKGNILERFSAQQFPDLHSELNLSSLELGDSALYFCASSAVQSGGAGYNEQFFGPGTRLTVL.